This T cell receptor (beta chain) was identified during a study of shared clonotypes between healthy human individuals. This clone was seen only a few times. Its antigen is not known. At the deep level, the assay was run. For every subset, genomic DNA was evenly distributed across several immunoSEQ plates. The method was immunoSEQ multiplex PCR; TCRdb's version includes in-frame clones alone and lacks a portion of them. The profile covers approximately 700,000 clones, with more than 70% appearing a single time and around 2% taken by the ten largest. The CDR3 is 15 amino acids. Germline assignment: CDR1 MGHRA and CDR2 YSYEKL. V lost 8 bases and J lost 0; bases outside the gene matches: 5. Adult Caucasians living in Nashville, Tennessee made up all of the donors. Overall study results and limits: It was expected that sequencing depth would affect clonotype sharing among donors.

Sequencing input: memory CD4+ T cells sorted from blood. Subset specified: CD45RA-negative fraction. The TCR comes from a woman in her thirties in good health. The chain links TRBV4-1 to TRBJ2-1; 9 bases fit TRBD1. CDR3 sequence (DNA): TGCGCCAGCCGAGACAGGGGGAGCTCCTACAATGAGCAGTTCTTC. It specifies CASRDRGSSYNEQFF.